This T cell receptor (beta chain) is from a study of glioma-infiltrating T cells after dendritic cell vaccination. As concerns this clone: What it binds is unknown.

Primers: 60 V beta forward and 13 J beta reverse. Sequenced by immunoSEQ multiplex PCR; TCRdb stores in-frame clones only, minus some. The table has around 73,000 clones, around 80% seen once. With 6 bases clipped from V and 4 bases from J, the junction kept 9 bases outside the gene matches. The length of the CDR3 is 15 residues. Germline CDR1 and CDR2: MNHNS and SASEGT. Study-level findings and limits: The cohort had few patients with full blood and tumor sets. Higher TCR clonality did not directly relate to longer survival.

The receptor's source is a human donor with glioblastoma. The V and J genes are TRBV6-1 and TRBJ1-5, with 7 bases lining up with TRBD1. The sequenced sample was blood, obtained before dendritic cell vaccination. CDR3 loop: CASRAVGGGNQPQHF. The CDR3 DNA follows: TGTGCCAGCAGGGCCGTAGGGGGCGGGAATCAGCCCCAGCATTTT.